This T cell receptor beta chain was sequenced during a study of blood T cell repertoires in COVID-19 (dated by TCRdb to between 2020 and 2021). Context from the whole study: Samples from collaborators originated in the United States, Italy and Spain and spanned both the acute and convalescent phases of COVID-19. Samples were obtained from the ongoing ImmuneRACE study (first 160 participants) and from approximately 1,200 subjects provided by 6 global collaborators. A de-identified subject ID, COVID-19 status, age in years and sex were almost always included in the sample metadata. HLA class I and class II types, where available, came from metadata supplied by the sample provider rather than from assay-based typing. The material from the prospective study consisted of cDNA or gDNA derived from T cells, B-cell-depleted T cells, or PBMCs. Subjects who had been exposed to COVID-19, were actively infected with it, or had recovered from it provided the deeply sampled blood TCRbeta repertoires that made up the dataset. The repertoires were released in a freely available public database meant as a resource for research on the immune response to SARS-CoV-2. The paper as a whole reports these results and caveats: Clinical and demographic metadata were provided uncurated, with the amount varying by source and participant.

TCRbeta CDR3 regions were amplified from genomic DNA using the immunoSEQ Assay, a bias-controlled multiplex PCR. The source study handled its data this way. Within the assay, amplification of reference gene primers was used to estimate how many nucleated cells each sample contained. To quantify the absolute abundance of each unique TCRbeta CDR3 rearrangement, sequence reads were collapsed and filtered. For each sample, productive Simpson clonality was calculated as the square root of Simpson's diversity index over productive rearrangements. The source is immuneACCESS, and TCRdb retained only in-frame sequences with V and J called. Part of the clones is not carried over; for the studies checked, unresolved V genes explain less than half of this, and the remainder is unexplained. The V and J calls and clone size were taken over from that table, and D and trimming were inferred from the DNA. The sample has 200,000 to 250,000 clones on record, roughly 75% of them singletons. Approximately 6.6% of the sample is taken by the ten largest.

The collaborating institutions used their own protocols to collect whole blood in K2EDTA tubes. For TCRbeta analysis, collaborators shipped samples in one of three forms: frozen whole blood, isolated PBMCs, or DNA extracted from either of those sample types. Turning to this clone: This clone's antigen is unknown. One base away there is no much larger clone; base qualities are not given.

The germline V gene gives CDR1 as ENHRY and CDR2 as SYGVKD. The CDR3 covers 14 residues, taking in both the cysteine and the phenylalanine. Just CDR3 DNA is preserved here, 42 bases in frame from base 1. V trim: 0 bases; J trim: 5 bases; unmatched bases: 1. Material: peripheral blood. This clonotype was sampled from a woman between 65 and 79 years old with acute or convalescent COVID-19. The rearranged segments are TRBV10-3 and TRBJ2-5, with TRBD1 matching 9 junction bases. The nucleotide sequence is given as TGTGCCATCAGTGAGTCCGACAGGGGGGAGACCCAGTACTTC. Translated, it reads CAISESDRGETQYF.